The TCR beta chain under discussion was sequenced for a study of blood T cell repertoires in COVID-19. Across the whole study: Samples representing acute and convalescent COVID-19 were sourced from the United States, Italy and Spain. The cDNA or gDNA used as material had been derived from T cells, B-cell-depleted T cells, or PBMCs.

This clone was counted a single time. Trimming shortened V by 5 bases and J by 4 bases, and 9 bases separated the two germline ends. The germline V gene encodes CDR1 SGHVS and CDR2 FQNEAQ. The CDR3 runs to 13 residues. Study processing details: Using reference gene primer amplification, nucleated cell counts were estimated. The protocol was immunoSEQ multiplex PCR, while the TCRdb copy is restricted to in-frame clones and leaves out a portion. Clone size and the V and J calls come from that table; the DNA yielded D and trimming. The sample lists a few hundred thousand clones; about 86% were seen once.

The V and J genes are TRBV7-8 and TRBJ2-1, with D possibly TRBD1 on 6 matching bases. Source material: peripheral blood. This clonotype was obtained from a man aged 25 to 45 with active or convalescent COVID-19. The CDR3, as DNA: TGTGCCAGCAGCCCACAGGGTTACAATGAGCAGTTCTTC. Translation gives CASSPQGYNEQFF.